Listed here are 18 T cell receptor beta chains from one sample, sequenced in a study of blood T cell repertoires in COVID-19. Measured with immunoSEQ multiplex PCR; TCRdb has only the in-frame clones, and not every one. The profile shows over 300,000 clones, over 75% of them singletons. The sample consisted of PBMCs or T cells enriched from blood (not recorded which). Every receptor here comes from a woman in her twenties or thirties with acute COVID-19.

The chain recombines TRBV2 with TRBJ1-5; unclear D gene. The V end was cut by 5 bases, the J end by 3 bases, with 14 bases between. There are 15 residues in the CDR3. CDR1 and CDR2 from the germline V gene are SNHLY and FYNNEI. CDR3 loop: CASSTMRVLNQPQHF. The CDR3 region has the DNA TGTGCCAGCAGTACCATGCGGGTCCTCAATCAGCCCCAGCATTTT.

The rearrangement joins TRBV7-9 to TRBJ1-1; TRBD1 aligns across 8 bases. Germline loops: CDR1 SEHNR, CDR2 FQNEAQ (reference sequence). J lost 5 bases, V lost 1 base, and 9 bases had no gene match. There are 16 residues in the CDR3. In DNA, the CDR3 is TGTGCCAGCAGCTTAGTGGGCAGGGGGCCGGATACTGAAGCTTTCTTT. Amino acids: CASSLVGRGPDTEAFF. Drawing the rest from reference TRBV7-9 and TRBJ1-1, the complete variable domain is DTGVSQNPRHKITKRGQNVTFRCDPISEHNRLYWYRQTLGQGPEFLTYFQNEAQLEKSRLLSDRFSAERPKGSFSTLEIQRTEQGDSAMYLCASSLVGRGPDTEAFFGQGTRLTVV.

The chain combines TRBV30 with TRBJ1-4; 9 bases fit TRBD1. This CDR3 is 16 amino acids long. V was pared by 2 bases and J by 8 bases, with 12 bases of the junction left unmatched. Germline-derived CDR1 and CDR2 are GTSNPN and SVGIG (reference sequence). CDR3 nucleotide sequence: TGTGCCTGGAGTCGTGGAGTGGGACAGGGACTAGAAAAACTGTTTTTT. Protein sequence: CAWSRGVGQGLEKLFF.

The chain has TRBV5-1 and TRBJ1-4; TRBD1 matches 9 bases. The junction had 6 bases not matched to a gene; V was cut back by 4 bases and J by 8 bases. The CDR3 contains 14 residues. Germline values: CDR1 SGHRS, CDR2 YFSETQ. CDR3 nucleotide sequence: TGCGCCAGCAGCGTCGGGACAGGGAGCGAAAAACTGTTTTTT. As protein: CASSVGTGSEKLFF.

The V and J genes are TRBV15 and TRBJ2-3; tentative D call: TRBD1 (5 bases). V gave up 1 base and J gave up 2 bases, with 13 bases separating them. The CDR3 runs to 16 residues. Germline CDR1 reads LNHNV; CDR2 reads YYDKDF (reference sequence). DNA of the CDR3: TGTGCCACCAGCAGAGGAATCGGCAGGGACACAGATACGCAGTATTTT. Protein product: CATSRGIGRDTDTQYF.

The chain combines TRBV19 with TRBJ2-6; no clear D gene. V was pared by 5 bases and J by 15 bases, with 14 bases between. The V gene's germline CDR1 is LNHDA and CDR2 SQIVND (reference sequence). This CDR3 has 12 amino acids. CDR3 loop: CASSWARSDLTF. CDR3 nucleotides: TGTGCCAGTAGTTGGGCCCGATCCGACCTGACTTTC.

The V call is TRBV14, the J call TRBJ2-2; TRBD1 aligns across 9 bases. This CDR3 contains 16 residues. The germline V gene encodes CDR1 SGHDN and CDR2 FVKESK. The V gene end was trimmed by 4 bases and the J gene end by 6 bases; junction bases not matched to a gene: 9. CDR3 DNA: TGTGCCAGCAGCCCACCCGGGACAGGGTGGTCCGGGGAGCTGTTTTTT. Encoded protein: CASSPPGTGWSGELFF.

The chain combines TRBV24-1 with TRBJ2-1; D remains ambiguous. The germline gives CDR1 KGHDR, CDR2 SFDVKD. V shed 9 bases and J shed 1 base, with 15 bases lying between them. The CDR3 is 15 residues long. The CDR3 loop reads CATYDEQLSYNEQFF. The CDR3 DNA reads TGTGCCACCTATGACGAACAGCTTTCCTACAATGAGCAGTTCTTC.

The chain employs TRBV3-1 (or the pseudogene TRBV3-2) and TRBJ1-6; possible D gene TRBD1, 5 bases. This CDR3 spans 15 amino acids. V dropped 0 bases and J dropped 10 bases, with 13 bases sitting between them. Germline assignment: CDR1 LGHDT and CDR2 YNNKEL (reference sequence). CDR3 loop: CASSQERPGLSPLHF. CDR3 sequence (DNA): TGTGCCAGCAGCCAAGAAAGGCCAGGGTTGTCACCCCTCCACTTT.

The chain couples TRBV6-4 to TRBJ2-6, with D uncertain. This CDR3 comprises 15 residues. CDR1 is MRHNA, CDR2 SNTAGT, per germline. Trimming removed 6 bases from V and 2 bases from J, with 11 bases in between. CDR3 sequence reads: CASSDAPAGANVLTF. CDR3 nucleotide sequence: TGTGCCAGCAGCGACGCGCCCGCTGGGGCCAACGTCCTGACTTTC.

The chain is built from TRBV9 and TRBJ2-7; D is uncertain. The CDR3 length is 15 residues. Germline V lookup: CDR1 SGDLS, CDR2 YYNGEE. Trimming shortened V by 0 bases and J by 1 base, and 11 bases separated the two germline ends. CDR3 residues: CASSVGAASSYEQYF. Written as DNA, the CDR3 is TGTGCCAGCAGCGTAGGGGCCGCATCTTCCTACGAGCAGTACTTC.

The chain carries TRBV5-1 and TRBJ2-1, with 8 bases fitting TRBD1. The CDR3 loop spans 15 amino acids. Looked up from germline, CDR1 is SGHRS and CDR2 is YFSETQ. V gave up 2 bases and J gave up 9 bases; unmatched junction bases: 10. The CDR3: CASSFSPQGAVEQFF. In nucleotides, the CDR3 is TGCGCCAGCAGCTTTTCGCCTCAGGGGGCGGTTGAGCAGTTCTTC.

CDR3 nucleotides: TGCGCCAGCAGCGGTTCCAGACTGATGAACACTGAAGCTTTCTTT. Translated, it gives CASSGSRLMNTEAFF. The gene calls are TRBV5-1 and TRBJ1-1; D is unclear. The V gene lost 4 bases and the J gene lost 0 bases, with 13 bases spanning the gap. Germline V gene lookup returns CDR1 SGHRS and CDR2 YFSETQ. The CDR3 has 15 residues.

The genes are TRBV18 and TRBJ1-1; 9 nucleotides line up with TRBD1. The germline CDR1 and CDR2 sequences are KGHSH and LQKENI. The CDR3 totals 14 residues. Unmatched junction bases numbered 4, after V lost 4 bases and J lost 4 bases. In nucleotides, the CDR3 is TGTGCCAGCTCACGACAGGGGGTGGGCACTGAAGCTTTCTTT. Its translation: CASSRQGVGTEAFF.

The chain links TRBV7-8 to TRBJ1-2, with a weak D call TRBD1 (5 bases). This CDR3 comprises 11 residues. CDR1 and CDR2 from the germline V gene are SGHVS and FQNEAQ. V was cut by 4 bases and J by 9 bases, with 9 bases left in between. This CDR3 is CASSWGLSYTF. In nucleotides, the CDR3 is TGTGCCAGCAGCTGGGGACTGAGCTACACCTTC.

The chain has TRBV7-2 and TRBJ1-6; D is undetermined. The germline V gene encodes CDR1 SGHTA and CDR2 FQGNSA. The V and J ends lost 5 bases and 7 bases respectively, with 12 bases between them. The CDR3 has 14 residues. The CDR3 reads CASSVSLKNSPLHF. Here the CDR3 DNA reads TGTGCCAGCAGCGTTAGCCTGAAGAATTCACCCCTCCACTTT.

The V gene is TRBV3-1 (or the pseudogene TRBV3-2), the J gene TRBJ2-3; 9 nucleotides agree with TRBD2. V shed 4 bases, J shed 6 bases, and the junction held 8 bases outside the gene matches. This CDR3 has 15 amino acids. Germline CDR1 and CDR2: LGHDT and YNNKEL (reference sequence). CDR3 DNA sequence: TGTGCCAGCAGCCTCTTAGCGGGGGAAGGGGATACGCAGTATTTT. Translation gives CASSLLAGEGDTQYF.

CDR3 sequence: CATSDPGVGGTDTQYF. DNA for the CDR3: TGTGCCACCAGTGACCCGGGGGTTGGCGGCACAGATACGCAGTATTTT. The chain employs TRBV24-1 and TRBJ2-3; the D gene is possibly TRBD2 (6 bases). The CDR3 has 16 residues. V shed 4 bases and J shed 1 base, with 14 bases lying between them. The germline V gene encodes CDR1 KGHDR and CDR2 SFDVKD.